The 14 T cell receptor beta chains listed next were all sequenced from one sample in a study of cytomegalovirus exposure and HLA in healthy donors (TCRdb year 2017). The library was produced with the immunoSEQ multiplex PCR assay. The multiplex PCR relied on a mix of 60 forward primers for TCR Vbeta segments and 13 reverse primers for TCR Jbeta segments. In its TCRdb copy, this immuneACCESS table keeps in-frame sequences only and misses some clones. Where compared with another copy, unresolved V genes explain less than half of these, and the others have no known cause. The sample table contains 120,000 to 150,000 clones; only one count was recorded for 72% of them. The ten largest clones represent approximately 2.1% of the sample. What was sequenced was PBMCs. The receptors derive from a man aged 40-49 years in good health and CMV-seronegative.

The chain uses TRBV18 and TRBJ1-1, with D unresolved. The germline V gene encodes CDR1 KGHSH and CDR2 LQKENI. The CDR3 extends over 13 amino acids. V was trimmed by 6 bases and J by 5 bases, leaving 13 bases between them. The DNA for the CDR3 is TGTGCCAGCTCGTCAGTCGGAGGGACTGAAGCTTTCTTT. Translation gives CASSSVGGTEAFF.

V and J are TRBV18 and TRBJ2-1; TRBD1 aligns across 10 bases. Trimming took 6 bases from V and 7 from J; bases not matched to a gene: 9. The CDR3 is 15 amino acids. The germline V gene encodes CDR1 KGHSH and CDR2 LQKENI. Written as DNA, the CDR3 is TGTGCCAGCTCGGGACAGGGGTACGGTAGGAATGAGCAGTTCTTC. Encoded protein: CASSGQGYGRNEQFF.

This rearrangement joins TRBV11-3 to TRBJ2-3; 8 nucleotides align to TRBD2. V lost 4 bases, J lost 2 bases, and 11 bases stayed unmatched. Germline V gene lookup returns CDR1 SGHNT and CDR2 YENEEA. The CDR3 is made up of 17 amino acids. CDR3 sequence: CASSSRGSGGFTDTQYF. The CDR3 region has the DNA TGTGCCAGCAGCTCCCGGGGCAGCGGGGGCTTCACAGATACGCAGTATTTT.

This sequence joins TRBV7-2 and TRBJ2-3; D is possibly TRBD2 (5 bases). The CDR3 has 16 amino acids. Germline V CDR1 and CDR2: SGHTA, FQGNSA. Trimming left V 5 bases short and J 5 bases short, with 20 bases between. The CDR3 DNA reads as TGTGCCAGCAGCCCTGTCGGAGCCGCACGGGGAGATACGCAGTATTTT. Protein sequence: CASSPVGAARGDTQYF.

V is TRBV5-4 and J is TRBJ1-6; TRBD1 might be the D (5 bases). Trimming took 2 bases from V and 5 from J, leaving 11 bases between them. CDR3 length: 15 amino acids. Germline V CDR1 and CDR2: SGHNT, YYREEE (reference sequence). CDR3 loop: CASSFIQGNNSPLHF. DNA of the CDR3: TGTGCCAGCAGCTTCATCCAGGGCAATAATTCACCCCTCCACTTT. The complete variable domain, with remaining parts taken from reference TRBV5-4 and TRBJ1-6, reads ETGVTQSPTHLIKTRGQQVTLRCSSQSGHNTVSWYQQALGQGPQFIFQYYREEENGRGNFPPRFSGLQFPNYSSELNVNALELDDSALYLCASSFIQGNNSPLHFGNGTRLTVT.

The J gene is TRBJ2-7, the V gene TRBV19; TRBD1 might be the D (5 bases). V dropped 4 bases and J dropped 3 bases, with 13 bases sitting between them. Germline CDR1 is LNHDA and CDR2 is SQIVND (reference sequence). CDR3 size: 14 residues. CDR3 loop: CASSRDSRGYEQYF. CDR3 nucleotides: TGTGCCAGTAGTAGAGACTCTAGGGGCTACGAGCAGTACTTC.

V and J are TRBV9 and TRBJ2-3; possible D gene TRBD2, 5 bases. V lost 4 bases, J lost 2 bases, and 14 bases lay in between. The germline V gene has CDR1 SGDLS and CDR2 YYNGEE. The CDR3 runs to 15 residues. The CDR3 nucleotides are TGTGCCAGCAGCTTCGGACGGACTCCCACAGATACGCAGTATTTT. Its translation is CASSFGRTPTDTQYF.

The chain joins TRBV5-4 to TRBJ2-5; 8 nucleotides line up with TRBD2. Germline loops: CDR1 SGHNT, CDR2 YYREEE (reference sequence). The length of the CDR3 is 14 residues. The V segment lost 2 bases and the J segment 1 base; nucleotides outside the gene matches: 1. CDR3 sequence reads: CASSLLAVQETQYF. CDR3 DNA sequence: TGTGCCAGCAGCTTACTAGCGGTCCAAGAGACCCAGTACTTC.

The genes are TRBV2 and TRBJ2-2; D might be TRBD1 (5 bases). CDR3 length equals 13 residues. V was shortened by 7 bases and J by 8 bases, with 14 bases between the two germline ends. Germline CDR1 SNHLY, CDR2 FYNNEI. CDR3 loop: CASTTARAGELFF. The CDR3 region has the DNA TGTGCCAGCACGACAGCACGGGCTGGGGAGCTGTTTTTT.

On this clone: The CDR3 carries no conserved terminal phenylalanine or tryptophan, so it likely arises from a read error. The DNA is left out, because the CDR3 cannot be placed on it with certainty; the CDR3 is given as TCRdb lists it. The V gene is TRBV5-8, the J gene TRBJ2-7; the table calls TRBD1, which could not be checked here. The germline CDR1 and CDR2 sequences are SGHTS and YDEGEE. The length of the CDR3 is 10 amino acids, counting both ends. The CDR3 sequence is CASSTWTGEL.

V is TRBV6-6 and J is TRBJ2-7; possibly TRBD2 for D (5 bases). Per the germline V gene, CDR1 is MNHNY and CDR2 is SVGAGI (reference sequence). The CDR3 loop spans 16 amino acids. Trimming removed 0 bases from V and 5 bases from J, with 17 bases in between. This chain's CDR3 is CASSYSASRSGNEQYF. CDR3 nucleotide sequence: TGTGCCAGCAGTTACTCGGCTAGCAGGAGTGGGAACGAGCAGTACTTC.

This chain joins TRBV25-1 and TRBJ2-7; a possible D gene is TRBD1 (6 bases). CDR1 and CDR2 from the germline V gene are MGHDK and SYGVNS. V shed 3 bases and J shed 6 bases, with 18 bases lying between them. This CDR3 has 15 amino acids. The CDR3 sequence is CASSEITGTPGEQYF. The CDR3, as DNA: TGTGCCAGCAGTGAGATTACCGGGACACCTGGCGAGCAGTACTTC.

This clone was seen only a few times. This chain joins TRBV6-6 and TRBJ2-4; 7 nucleotides agree with TRBD1. The CDR3 sequence is 13 residues long. The V segment lost 7 bases and the J segment 4 bases; nucleotides outside the gene matches: 4. Germline CDR1 is MNHNY and CDR2 is SVGAGI (reference sequence). Here the CDR3 reads CASIETGKNIQYF. The CDR3 DNA reads TGTGCCAGCATCGAGACAGGGAAAAACATTCAGTACTTC.

This chain links TRBV10-2 with TRBJ2-2, with 7 bases matching TRBD1. The CDR3 has 16 amino acids. Germline V lookup: CDR1 WSHSY, CDR2 SAAADI. V lost 4 bases to trimming and J lost 6 bases; unmatched junction nucleotides: 11. The DNA of the CDR3 is TGCGCCAGCAGTGCCCGTGGACAGGCCATCGCCGGGGAGCTGTTTTTT. Protein sequence: CASSARGQAIAGELFF.